This is a list of T cell receptor beta chains from one sample in a study of cytomegalovirus exposure and HLA in healthy donors. Profiling relied on immunoSEQ multiplex PCR, and the TCRdb table lists in-frame clones only, not all of them. The sample lists 180,000 or so clones; 75% to 85% were seen once. The sample taken for sequencing was PBMCs. These receptors were obtained from a woman aged 45 to 65 in good health and CMV-seropositive. Each CDR3 is given with its conserved first and last residue. The D gene is left open where the match is weak. The size of a clone is reported for some rows only, either as once, few or many, or as a class for expanded clones.

>TRBD2|16|TRBV7-6|NA|TRBJ2-7
TGTGCCAGCAGCAGAACGACTAGCGGGCAATCCTACGAGCAGTACTTC
CASSRTTSGQSYEQYF
>TRBD1|16|TRBV28|NA|TRBJ1-2
TGTGCCAGCCTCCCCATCGGACAGGGGCCTAACTATGGCTACACCTTC
CASLPIGQGPNYGYTF
>NA|13|TRBV14|NA|TRBJ2-1
TGTGCCAGCGGGGCAGGGCCAAGTTCCGAGCAGTTCTTC
CASGAGPSSEQFF
>TRBD1|15|TRBV4-1|NA|TRBJ2-7
TGCGCCAGCAGCCAAGCCGGGACAGACTCCTACGAGCAGTACTTC
CASSQAGTDSYEQYF
>TRBD1|13|TRBV4-2|NA|TRBJ2-3
TGTGCCAGCAGCCAAAGACAGGGGAATACGCAGTATTTT
CASSQRQGNTQYF
>TRBD2|20|TRBV4-1|NA|TRBJ2-1
TGCGCCAGCAGCCAAGATGGGGATAGCGGGGGCCTGCTCTCCTACAATGAGCAGTTCTTC
CASSQDGDSGGLLSYNEQFF
>TRBD2|16|TRBV19|once|TRBJ2-1
TGTGCCAGTACCACCCACATAGCGGGAACCGACGGTGAGCAGTTCTTC
CASTTHIAGTDGEQFF
>TRBD1|15|TRBV15|NA|TRBJ1-2
TGTGCCACCAGCAGGCCTGACAGGGGATCCTATGGCTACACCTTC
CATSRPDRGSYGYTF
>NA|13|TRBV6-5|NA|TRBJ2-7
TGTGCCAGCAGCAAAGGACAGTCCTACGAGCAGTACTTC
CASSKGQSYEQYF
>TRBD1|14|TRBV4-3|NA|TRBJ2-3
TGCGCCAGCAGCCAAGTCAGGGGGACAGATACGCAGTATTTT
CASSQVRGTDTQYF
>TRBD2|19|TRBV19|NA|TRBJ2-2
TGTGCCAGTAAAGGGGGCTTAGGGACTAGCGGGAGGAACACCGGGGAGCTGTTTTTT
CASKGGLGTSGRNTGELFF
>TRBD2|14|TRBV19|NA|TRBJ2-1
TGTGCCAGTAATCCAGCGGGGACCTACAATGAGCAGTTCTTC
CASNPAGTYNEQFF
>TRBD2|14|TRBV29-1|NA|TRBJ2-1
TGCAGCGTTGAGGGTAGCGGGAGGGAGAGTGAGCAGTTCTTC
CSVEGSGRESEQFF
>TRBD1|14|TRBV30|NA|TRBJ2-2
TGTGCCTGGAGTGGGAACAGGGGCGCCGGGGAGCTGTTTTTT
CAWSGNRGAGELFF
>NA|15|TRBV19|NA|TRBJ2-4
TGTGCCAGTAAAGCGCAGGGGCTAGCCAAAAACATTCAGTACTTC
CASKAQGLAKNIQYF
>NA|14|TRBV6-5|NA|TRBJ2-7
TGTGCCAGCAGTTACTCTAGGAGGGACCACGAGCAGTACTTC
CASSYSRRDHEQYF
>TRBD1|16|TRBV7-2|few|TRBJ2-3
TGTGCCAGCAGCTTTGGAGGGACAGGGATTGCAGATACGCAGTATTTT
CASSFGGTGIADTQYF
>NA|15|TRBV30|few|TRBJ1-2
TGTGCCTGGAGTCCTGATGTTTTCGGGGGGTATGGCTACACCTTC
CAWSPDVFGGYGYTF
>NA|17|TRBV19|NA|TRBJ1-1
TGTGCCAGTAGTATGGGTGGGGGCGAAGGGGGGAACACTGAAGCTTTCTTT
CASSMGGGEGGNTEAFF
>TRBD2|16|TRBV11-2|NA|TRBJ2-7
TGTGCCAGCAGCTTCCAACTAGCGGGAGGATTCTACGAGCAGTACTTC
CASSFQLAGGFYEQYF
>TRBD2|13|TRBV19|NA|TRBJ2-3
TGTGCCAGTAGAAATAGCGGGAGTGATACGCAGTATTTT
CASRNSGSDTQYF
>NA|14|TRBV6-5|NA|TRBJ1-1
TGTGCCAGCAGTTACTCGGAGGGTGGAACTGAAGCTTTCTTT
CASSYSEGGTEAFF
>TRBD1|13|TRBV29-1|NA|TRBJ1-5
TGCAGCGTTGAAGAGGCAGGGGGTCAGCCCCAGCATTTT
CSVEEAGGQPQHF
>NA|13|TRBV6-5|NA|TRBJ2-3
TGTGCCAGCAGTTTAACAGGCACAGATACGCAGTATTTT
CASSLTGTDTQYF
>NA|11|TRBV29-1|NA|TRBJ2-5
TGCAGCGTTGCCCCGGAAGAGACCCAGTACTTC
CSVAPEETQYF
>NA|15|TRBV7-3|NA|TRBJ2-3
TGTGCCAGCAGCTTAACGGTGGCTTGGGCGGATACGCAGTATTTT
CASSLTVAWADTQYF
>TRBD2|24|TRBV30|NA|TRBJ2-1
TGTGCCTGGAGTGGAACCCCCCGGACTAGCGGGAGTAGTAGGGGCCTGAGCTCCTACAATGAGCAGTTCTTC
CAWSGTPRTSGSSRGLSSYNEQFF
>NA|15|TRBV7-2|NA|TRBJ2-7
TGTGCCAGCAGCTTAGAGGCAGGGGCACCTTACGAGCAGTACTTC
CASSLEAGAPYEQYF
>NA|11|TRBV29-1|NA|TRBJ1-2
TGCAGCGTCGGCGAGGATCATGGCTACACCTTC
CSVGEDHGYTF
>TRBD1|14|TRBV28|NA|TRBJ1-1
TGTGCCAGTATCCGGACAGGGGGTTATTCTGAAGCTTTCTTT
CASIRTGGYSEAFF
>NA|12|TRBV10-1|NA|TRBJ2-7
TGCGCCAGCAGTGGGCCAAACGATGAGCAGTACTTC
CASSGPNDEQYF
>TRBD2|15|TRBV7-2|NA|TRBJ2-7
TGTGCCAGCAGCTTATGGGGACTAGCGGGGTTTGAGCAGTACTTC
CASSLWGLAGFEQYF
>TRBD2|14|TRBV30|NA|TRBJ2-3
TGTGCCGCCGGTACTAGCGGGGTTACAGATACGCAGTATTTT
CAAGTSGVTDTQYF
>NA|16|TRBV9|NA|TRBJ2-3
TGTGCCAGCAGCGTCGGGACAACTCCTAGCACAGATACGCAGTATTTT
CASSVGTTPSTDTQYF
>NA|14|TRBV5-1|NA|TRBJ1-1
TGCGCCAGCAGCTTGGCGGTACTGAACACTGAAGCTTTCTTT
CASSLAVLNTEAFF
>NA|16|TRBV6-5|NA|TRBJ2-4
TGTGCCAGCAGTTATATGGGATCGGGGGCCAAAAACATTCAGTACTTC
CASSYMGSGAKNIQYF
>NA|13|TRBV27|NA|TRBJ1-1
TGTGCCAGCAGTTTAAACAGGGTTGGTGAAGCTTTCTTT
CASSLNRVGEAFF